The sequence of this TCR beta chain was determined in a study of shared clonotypes between healthy human individuals (dated by TCRdb to 2019 to 2021). For the study in its entirety: A couple of women and a few men aged 18 to 49 years were included in the cohort. For each donor, CD4 naive and CD4 memory were each run on three plates, CD8 naive on two plates, and CD8 memory on one plate. Blood TCR repertoires of five healthy adults were deeply sequenced to estimate repertoire size and the extent of clonotype sharing between individuals. Libraries were prepared and TCR repertoires were sequenced by different laboratories using diverse techniques, in order to increase sequencing depth and limit assay-specific biases. Per donor, leukapheresis produced somewhere between about 0.94 and 9.5 billion PBMCs. General study outcomes and caveats: Rarefaction of sorted-subset datasets indicated incomplete sequencing despite the large sequencing depth. Pairwise subsampling indicated that sequencing depth was expected to affect the degree of clonotype sharing among donors. Only blood was sampled, and tissue TCR repertoires likely differ from those in blood. Naive subsets generally had larger estimated clonotype richness than memory subsets did. Because the study included only a small number of donors, the genetic and exposure-history diversity represented was limited. Around 5% of naive CD4, more than 3% of naive CD8, roughly 2.4% of memory CD4, and 0.4% of memory CD8 clonotypes were shared across a few donors. Clonotypes shared by all four sorted-subset donors showed higher generation probabilities than non-shared clonotypes.

TCR CDR3 regions were amplified from genomic DNA by multiplex PCR using the deep immunoSEQ assay. Extracted genomic DNA from each cell subset was distributed evenly across all wells of several immunoSEQ 96-well plates, and each plate was treated as a replicate. For sorted subsets, each replicate PCR was loaded with approximately 0.2 ug genomic DNA, equivalent to 25,000 to 35,000 T cell genomes. Purified libraries were measured with a Qubit 3.0 fluorometer, size-checked on a Bioanalyzer 2100, and measured again with the KAPA Library Quantification kit. Every immunoSEQ 96-well plate was sequenced on a dedicated single-read 150-cycle Illumina NextSeq 550 flow cell. In the paper's pipeline: Because the immunoSEQ output held only junctional sequences and lacked quality scores, the filtering could not match the filtering applied to full-length reads. Sequences were annotated with PyIR, a Python wrapper for IgBLAST v1.9, and V/J genes and CDR3 were assigned using IMGT germline references. Any read was removed if the V/J assignment was weak (E-value above 1e-6), the CDR3 was missing, or the read contained stop codons, out-of-frame junctions, or ambiguous translated residues. V3J clonotypes were defined as sequences sharing an identical inferred V gene, J gene, and CDR3 amino acid sequence. To compute the percentage overlap between repertoires, the number of shared unique clonotypes was divided by the size of the smaller repertoire. Richness of each repertoire was evaluated using RTK rarefaction, the Chao1 estimator, and Recon v2.1 estimates of unobserved clonotypes. Generation probabilities were computed with OLGA for all TCRbeta clonotypes obtained by the gDNA method from several donors. Imported from immuneACCESS, the table was reduced by TCRdb to in-frame sequences with V and J called. These copies leave out some clones; in studies compared against another copy, an unresolved V gene accounts for under half, and the cause of the remainder is not known. D and trimming were read from the DNA, whereas the V and J calls and clone size are those reported in that table. This sample gives roughly 400,000 clones in total; about 96% of them show up just once. The ten top clones hold around 0.29% of the sample.

Healthy HIV-negative adults with no recently reported acute infections or vaccinations were included as donors. Every donor was a Caucasian adult residing in Nashville, Tennessee, USA. The CD8 memory samples were a combination of magnetically selected CD45RO+ cells and CCR7-negative CD45RA+ effector memory (TemRA) cells. Blood was collected by leukapheresis, and PBMCs were isolated by Ficoll-Histopaque density gradient centrifugation and then cryopreserved in liquid nitrogen vapor phase. Analytical flow cytometry was used to check the purity and quantity of every magnetically sorted T cell population. Genomic DNA was isolated from each sorted fraction and quantified by UV absorbance on a Nanodrop 2000c. Note on this clone: It lacks a known antigen. Qualities for individual bases were not recorded, and no much larger clone is one base off.

The receptor was derived from a man younger than 45 in good health. The specimen was memory CD8+ T cells sorted from blood. Taken with the paper, the label for cell subset or site translates to: CD45RO+ cells pooled with CCR7-negative TemRA cells.

The CDR3 reads as follows: CSSSGRARNEQFF. The DNA sequence reads TGCAGCAGTAGCGGGAGGGCGAGAAATGAGCAGTTCTTC. The chain employs TRBV29-1 and TRBJ2-1, and 11 junctional nucleotides match TRBD2. V is trimmed back by 8 bases and J by 7 bases, and the junction contains 7 bases that no gene match accounts for. The cysteine opens and the phenylalanine closes a CDR3 of 13 amino acids. Only the CDR3 part of the read is kept: 39 bases, read in frame from the first base. In the germline V gene, CDR1 corresponds to SQVTM and CDR2 to ANQGSEA.